A selection of T cell receptor beta chains follows, all from one sample in a study of tumor-infiltrating lymphocytes in localized non-small cell lung cancer. Clones were read by immunoSEQ multiplex PCR, and TCRdb kept only the in-frame ones, dropping some. The sample holds over 7,500 clones, about three quarters seen once. Sequenced: lung tumor tissue. The receptor source for this set is a human donor with non-small cell lung cancer. CDR3s include the opening cysteine and the closing phenylalanine or tryptophan. Fields, in order: CDR3 length, J gene, clone size, D gene, V gene, CDR3 DNA, CDR3 protein. The D gene is left open where the match is weak. Clone size is not always given. Where it is, it says once, few, many or a class for expanded clones.

>12|TRBJ1-1|NA|NA|TRBV5-4
TGTGCCAGCAGCTTGGACTCCGCTGAAGCTTTCTTT
CASSLDSAEAFF
>15|TRBJ2-7|NA|NA|TRBV9
TGTGCCAGCAGCGAAGAACCTGAAGGGTCCTACGAGCAGTACTTC
CASSEEPEGSYEQYF
>14|TRBJ2-7|NA|NA|TRBV6-1
TGTGCCAGCAGGAGGGATGTGGGGTCCTACGAGCAGTACTTC
CASRRDVGSYEQYF
>18|TRBJ2-7|NA|TRBD2|TRBV5-1
TGCGCCAGCAGCTCAGAAACTAGCGGGGGTAGGAGCTCCTACGAGCAGTACTTC
CASSSETSGGRSSYEQYF
>14|TRBJ1-3|NA|NA|TRBV30
TGTGCCTGGAACCCGGGAGTCCCTGGAAACACCATATATTTT
CAWNPGVPGNTIYF
>15|TRBJ2-7|NA|NA|TRBV14
TGTGCCAGCAGCCAAGAGATAGGCAGGTCCTACGAGCAGTACTTC
CASSQEIGRSYEQYF
>15|TRBJ1-4|NA|NA|TRBV19
TGTGCCAGTAGTTACCCCCTCCCGACGGGCGAAAAACTGTTTTTT
CASSYPLPTGEKLFF
>12|TRBJ2-5|NA|NA|TRBV5-1
TGCGCCAGCAGCTTGGCCGGGGAGACCCAGTACTTC
CASSLAGETQYF
>15|TRBJ1-1|NA|NA|TRBV5-4
TGTGCCAGCAGCTTGGCACGGGCCCCGAGCACTGAAGCTTTCTTT
CASSLARAPSTEAFF
>16|TRBJ2-7|NA|NA|TRBV7-9
TGTGCCAGCAGCTTACCAACCCACGGGACCTGGGGCGAGCAGTACTTC
CASSLPTHGTWGEQYF
>13|TRBJ1-4|NA|TRBD1|TRBV7-2
TGTGCCAGCGGGACAGGGGGCGGTGAAAAACTGTTTTTT
CASGTGGGEKLFF
>13|TRBJ2-5|few|NA|TRBV5-1
TGCGCCAGCAGTGACCAGTCAGGAGAGACCCAGTACTTC
CASSDQSGETQYF
>12|TRBJ1-4|NA|TRBD1|TRBV10-3
TGTGCCATCTCCGGGACAGATGAAAAACTGTTTTTT
CAISGTDEKLFF
>13|TRBJ2-7|NA|NA|TRBV27
TGTGCCAGCAGTCGTGGGCCCGAGGACGAGCAGTACTTC
CASSRGPEDEQYF
>13|TRBJ1-2|few|NA|TRBV21-1
TGTGCCAGCCCGGACAGGGAAAGATTTGGCTACACCTTC
CASPDRERFGYTF
>16|TRBJ1-2|NA|NA|TRBV5-1
TGCGCCAGCAGCTTGGTTCCGCCAGGCGAGCCTTATGGCTACACCTTC
CASSLVPPGEPYGYTF
>14|TRBJ1-2|NA|TRBD1|TRBV29-1
TGCAGCGTAATTACCTGGGACAGGGGAATGCGCTACACCTTC
CSVITWDRGMRYTF
>15|TRBJ2-7|NA|TRBD2|TRBV7-9
TGTGCCAGCAGCTTTAGCGGGGGACTCTCCTACGAGCAGTACTTC
CASSFSGGLSYEQYF
>15|TRBJ1-4|NA|NA|TRBV29-1
TGCAGCGTTAGGGGAGCGACCCGAACCGGGGAAAAACTGTTTTTT
CSVRGATRTGEKLFF
>15|TRBJ1-2|NA|NA|TRBV9
TGTGCCAGCAGCGTAGAAACAGGAGATTCTTATGGCTACACCTTC
CASSVETGDSYGYTF
>15|TRBJ2-1|NA|TRBD1|TRBV29-1
TGCAGCGGGGGAGACAGGGTCAGCTCCTACAATGAGCAGTTCTTC
CSGGDRVSSYNEQFF
>15|TRBJ2-5|NA|NA|TRBV11-2
TGTGCCAGCAGCCCAGGATTGACACAGCAAGAGACCCAGTACTTC
CASSPGLTQQETQYF
>16|TRBJ2-7|NA|NA|TRBV4-1
TGCGCCAGCAGCCAAGAAAGGGACCCCGAATTCTACGAGCAGTACTTC
CASSQERDPEFYEQYF
>15|TRBJ2-7|NA|TRBD1|TRBV4-1
TGCGCCAGCAGCCACGGACAGGGGAAAACCTACGAGCAGTACTTC
CASSHGQGKTYEQYF
>16|TRBJ2-7|few|NA|TRBV27
TGTGCCAGCAGTTCTGGGACACGCCAGGCCTCCTACGAGCAGTACTTC
CASSSGTRQASYEQYF
>13|TRBJ1-1|few|NA|TRBV7-8
TGTGCCAGCAGCTTAGAAGGGAACACTGAAGCTTTCTTT
CASSLEGNTEAFF
>15|TRBJ2-2|NA|TRBD2|TRBV11-2
TGTGCCAGCACCTCCCGGGGGGTTGGCACCGGGGAGCTGTTTTTT
CASTSRGVGTGELFF
>16|TRBJ2-1|NA|TRBD2|TRBV4-2
TGTGCCAGCAGCCAATCAGGACTAGCGGGACTAAATGAGCAGTTCTTC
CASSQSGLAGLNEQFF
>14|TRBJ1-5|NA|TRBD1|TRBV6-5
TGTGCCAGCAGTTACGGACAGGGCAATCAGCCCCAGCATTTT
CASSYGQGNQPQHF
>12|TRBJ2-7|NA|TRBD1|TRBV11-2
TGTGCCAGCAGCCGGGACAGGGACGAGCAGTACTTC
CASSRDRDEQYF
>19|TRBJ1-3|once|TRBD1|TRBV11-2
TGTGCCAGCAGCTTAGCTCGCACTATTGGGACAGCCATTGGAAACACCATATATTTT
CASSLARTIGTAIGNTIYF
>15|TRBJ2-7|medium-sized|TRBD1|TRBV27
TGTGCCAGCAAGATCACAGGGGGCGGTTTGTACGAGCAGTACTTC
CASKITGGGLYEQYF
>16|TRBJ1-2|medium-sized|NA|TRBV27
TGTGCCAGCAGCTCAGTGGCAGGGGTTGCGCCTTATGGCTACACCTTC
CASSSVAGVAPYGYTF
>12|TRBJ2-7|NA|NA|TRBV29-1
TGCAGCGTTGCCCGATGGGCGGGCGAGCAGTACTTC
CSVARWAGEQYF
>14|TRBJ2-5|NA|TRBD1|TRBV5-1
TGCGCCAGCAGCCCGACAGGGTCCCAAGAGACCCAGTACTTC
CASSPTGSQETQYF
>13|TRBJ2-7|NA|NA|TRBV11-1
TGTGCCAGCAGAGGACGGATCTCCTACGAGCAGTACTTC
CASRGRISYEQYF
>15|TRBJ2-7|few|TRBD2|TRBV6-5
TGTGCCAGCAGTTACGCTGCAGCGGGAGAGGGTGAGCAGTACTTC
CASSYAAAGEGEQYF
>14|TRBJ2-2|NA|TRBD2|TRBV29-1
TGCAGCGTTAGCCTAGCGGGGGATCGAGGGGAGCTGTTTTTT
CSVSLAGDRGELFF
>15|TRBJ2-7|few|NA|TRBV19
TGTGCCAGTAGTATATTTCTTGGGCCCTCCTACGAGCAGTACTTC
CASSIFLGPSYEQYF
>14|TRBJ1-5|NA|NA|TRBV5-1
TGCGCCAGCAGCTTGGAACAGGGTGGTCAGCCCCAGCATTTT
CASSLEQGGQPQHF
>16|TRBJ1-5|NA|NA|TRBV30
TGTGCCTGGAGTGCCCAGGCCGGTAATAGCAATCAGCCCCAGCATTTT
CAWSAQAGNSNQPQHF
>12|TRBJ2-4|NA|NA|TRBV5-4
TGTGCCAGCAGCGAGGAGGAAAACATTCAGTACTTC
CASSEEENIQYF
>16|TRBJ2-1|few|NA|TRBV5-6
TGTGCCAGCAGCTTGTGGAACCCTAAATTTTACAATGAGCAGTTCTTC
CASSLWNPKFYNEQFF
>14|TRBJ1-1|medium-sized|NA|TRBV27
TGTGCCAGCAGTATAACATCAGGGAACACTGAAGCTTTCTTT
CASSITSGNTEAFF
>15|TRBJ1-2|NA|NA|TRBV7-3
TGTGCCAGCGGCCCAGTGGCAGGGGATAACTATGGCTACACCTTC
CASGPVAGDNYGYTF
>19|TRBJ2-2|medium-sized|TRBD2|TRBV4-2
TGTGCCAGCAGCGCCGGGGTAGCTAGCGGGAGTATGGACACCGGGGAGCTGTTTTTT
CASSAGVASGSMDTGELFF